One sample yielded the 21 T cell receptor beta chains listed below, sequenced in a study of cytomegalovirus exposure and HLA in healthy donors. This PCR relied on a set of 60 Vbeta primers and 13 Jbeta primers. TCRdb keeps only in-frame clones here, not all; method: immunoSEQ multiplex PCR. The sample lists about 83,000 clones, 81% occurring once. Source material: PBMCs. These receptors all stem from a woman younger than 45 in good health and CMV-seronegative.

V and J are TRBV11-2 and TRBJ2-1; possibly TRBD2 for D (6 bases). Germline lookup yields CDR1 SGHAT and CDR2 FQNNGV. The V and J ends lost 5 bases and 6 bases respectively, with 11 bases between them. The CDR3 runs 13 residues. The CDR3 nucleotides read TGTGCCAGCAGCCGGGACTTCCCCAATGAGCAGTTCTTC. Amino acid sequence: CASSRDFPNEQFF.

The chain has TRBV7-6 and TRBJ2-7; TRBD2 matches 7 bases. Trimming at V came to 5 bases and at J to 3 bases, leaving 16 bases not matched to a gene. The CDR3 extends over 17 amino acids. Per the germline V gene, CDR1 is SGHVS and CDR2 is FNYEAQ. The CDR3 region is CASSPGSGGSIYYEQYF. In nucleotides, the CDR3 is TGTGCCAGCAGCCCAGGGAGCGGCGGGAGTATTTACTACGAGCAGTACTTC.

This clone was seen a few times. The chain recombines TRBV15 with TRBJ2-3; possible D gene TRBD2, 6 bases. The CDR3 sequence is 23 residues long. In germline, CDR1 is LNHNV, CDR2 YYDKDF (reference sequence). V dropped 0 bases and J dropped 6 bases, with 37 bases sitting between them. Here the CDR3 DNA reads TGTGCCACCAGCAGAGATGACCCTAGCTCGATCCTGGGATTCCGGGGGAGTGATGATACGCAGTATTTT. This codes for CATSRDDPSSILGFRGSDDTQYF.

V usage is TRBV7-6 and J usage is TRBJ1-6; D unresolved. Between the trimmed V and J ends, which lost 3 bases and 7 bases, there was a span of 10 bases. The CDR3 is 14 amino acids. CDR1 is SGHVS and CDR2 is FNYEAQ in the germline V gene. CDR3 region: CASSLSQINSPLHF. The CDR3 nucleotides read TGTGCCAGCAGCTTGTCACAGATAAATTCACCCCTCCACTTT.

V gene TRBV28 combines with J gene TRBJ2-1; D is unclear. The CDR3 has 16 residues. CDR1 is MDHEN, CDR2 SYDVKM, per germline. Trimming pared 4 bases from V and 0 bases from J, leaving 13 bases between. DNA for the CDR3: TGTGCCAGCAGTTCCCCCGGGTTAAGCTCCTACAATGAGCAGTTCTTC. It yields the protein CASSSPGLSSYNEQFF.

The chain carries TRBV18 and TRBJ2-4; 10 bases fit TRBD2. The CDR3 is 18 amino acids. Trimming removed 3 bases from V and 0 bases from J; junction bases left unmatched: 8. CDR1 KGHSH and CDR2 LQKENI come from the germline V gene. The CDR3 reads CASSPQLTSGLAKNIQYF. In nucleotides, the CDR3 is TGTGCCAGCTCACCGCAACTGACTAGCGGGTTAGCCAAAAACATTCAGTACTTC.

The V gene is TRBV2, the J gene TRBJ1-5; D possibly corresponds to TRBD1 (6 bases). The CDR3 runs to 13 residues. The V end was cut by 6 bases, the J end by 4 bases, with 10 bases between. Germline V gives CDR1 SNHLY, CDR2 FYNNEI. CDR3 loop: CASRRQVNQPQHF. In DNA form, the CDR3 reads TGTGCCAGCAGAAGACAGGTGAATCAGCCCCAGCATTTT.

The chain combines TRBV19 with TRBJ2-2; 8 positions match TRBD1. The CDR3 length is 15 residues. The V gene's germline CDR1 is LNHDA and CDR2 SQIVND (reference sequence). Trimming cost V 6 bases and J 4 bases; bases outside gene matches: 7. CDR3 sequence: CASRPGQGATGELFF. The CDR3 DNA reads as TGTGCCAGTAGACCCGGACAGGGTGCCACCGGGGAGCTGTTTTTT.

The V call is TRBV30, the J call TRBJ1-1; possibly TRBD1 for D (5 bases). The V end was cut by 6 bases, the J end by 0 bases, with 23 bases between. The CDR3 totals 17 residues. CDR1 is GTSNPN, CDR2 SVGIG, per germline (reference sequence). CDR3 sequence reads: CACYGRSRWDLNTEAFF. The CDR3 DNA reads as TGTGCCTGTTACGGGAGGTCTCGGTGGGACCTGAACACTGAAGCTTTCTTT.

The gene calls are TRBV7-9 and TRBJ1-5; unclear D gene. V shed 1 base and J shed 0 bases, with 16 bases lying between them. The CDR3 has 18 residues. Germline values: CDR1 SEHNR, CDR2 FQNEAQ (reference sequence). The DNA of the CDR3 is TGTGCCAGCAGCTTAGAGCCTGGCAGCGACTATAGCAATCAGCCCCAGCATTTT. This translates into CASSLEPGSDYSNQPQHF.

V usage is TRBV10-3 and J usage is TRBJ2-1; 11 bases match TRBD2. Per the germline V gene, CDR1 is ENHRY and CDR2 is SYGVKD. With 6 bases clipped from V and 5 bases from J, the junction kept 9 bases outside the gene matches. This CDR3 has 16 amino acids. The CDR3 nucleotides are TGTGCCATCAGGGACGGGACTAGCGGAAGAAACAATGAGCAGTTCTTC. Translated: CAIRDGTSGRNNEQFF.

The rearrangement joins TRBV13 to TRBJ1-1; D may be TRBD1 (5 bases). This CDR3 has 14 amino acids. V dropped 5 bases and J dropped 5 bases, with 15 bases sitting between them. The V gene's germline CDR1 is PRHDT and CDR2 FYEKMQ (reference sequence). The CDR3 DNA follows: TGTGCCAGCAGCCCGCGGGGGGAGGATACTGAAGCTTTCTTT. Encoded protein: CASSPRGEDTEAFF.

The rearrangement joins TRBV10-3 to TRBJ2-3; D is undetermined. CDR1 and CDR2 (germline): ENHRY, SYGVKD. The V end was cut by 10 bases, the J end by 4 bases, with 9 bases between. This CDR3 comprises 11 residues. CDR3 sequence: CATSNSDTQYF. The CDR3 DNA reads as TGTGCCACAAGTAACTCAGATACGCAGTATTTT.

J is TRBJ2-3 and V is TRBV5-4, with 7 bases lining up with TRBD1. CDR1 SGHNT and CDR2 YYREEE come from the germline V gene (reference sequence). J was trimmed by 3 bases and V by 4 bases; bases with no gene match: 14. This CDR3 has 17 residues. CDR3 residues: CASSTFIGGRATDTQYF. Here the CDR3 DNA reads TGTGCCAGCAGCACTTTCATAGGGGGCCGGGCAACAGATACGCAGTATTTT.

The chain employs TRBV30 and TRBJ2-5; weak D call: TRBD2 (6 bases). The CDR3 runs 12 residues. V shed 1 base and J shed 5 bases, with 8 bases lying between them. The germline gives CDR1 GTSNPN, CDR2 SVGIG (reference sequence). CDR3 in amino acids: CAWSGRAETQYF. The CDR3 nucleotides read TGTGCCTGGAGTGGGAGGGCCGAGACCCAGTACTTC.

The rearrangement joins TRBV29-1 to TRBJ2-1; D might be TRBD2 (6 bases). The CDR3 spans 12 residues. Trimming cost V 3 bases and J 10 bases, with 13 bases left between them. Germline CDR1 is SQVTM and CDR2 is ANQGSEA. The CDR3 reads CSVDPEGQEQFF. The CDR3 DNA sequence: TGCAGCGTTGATCCGGAGGGCCAAGAGCAGTTCTTC.

This chain uses TRBV30 with TRBJ1-6; no clear D. The CDR3 runs to 15 residues. The ends were cut back, 3 bases at V and 5 bases at J, with 14 bases in the middle. Germline CDR1 GTSNPN, CDR2 SVGIG (reference sequence). The CDR3 DNA reads as TGTGCCTGGAGGGCCGGAGGGTCGGATAATTCACCCCTCCACTTT. Translated, it gives CAWRAGGSDNSPLHF.

This clone has a handful of counts. The V call is TRBV6-5, the J call TRBJ1-4, with 7 bases identical to TRBD1. The CDR3 loop spans 14 amino acids. V shed 4 bases and J 5 bases; nucleotides not matched to a gene: 4. CDR1 is MNHEY and CDR2 is SVGAGI in the germline V gene. CDR3 coding DNA: TGTGCCAGCAGTTCCGGCAGGGGGAATGAAAAACTGTTTTTT. Encoded protein: CASSSGRGNEKLFF.

This chain links TRBV28 with TRBJ2-6, with 9 bases identical to TRBD1. This CDR3 region has 18 residues. V lost 7 bases, J lost 0 bases, and 10 bases stayed unmatched. Germline assignment: CDR1 MDHEN and CDR2 SYDVKM. The CDR3 reads CASIHRGRPYSGANVLTF. The CDR3 nucleotides are TGTGCCAGCATTCACAGGGGGCGCCCCTACTCTGGGGCCAACGTCCTGACTTTC.

J is TRBJ2-2 and V is TRBV7-9; no definite D call. The CDR3 extends over 11 amino acids. CDR1 SEHNR and CDR2 FQNEAQ come from the germline V gene (reference sequence). The V gene lost 3 bases and the J gene lost 8 bases, with 4 bases spanning the gap. This chain's CDR3 is CASSFQGELFF. Written as DNA, the CDR3 is TGTGCCAGCAGCTTTCAAGGGGAGCTGTTTTTT.

This clone was picked up one time. This chain links TRBV20-1 with TRBJ2-1; D is perhaps TRBD2 (6 bases). The CDR3 length is 11 residues. The germline V gene encodes CDR1 DFQATT and CDR2 SNEGSKA (reference sequence). Trimming pared 3 bases from V and 9 bases from J, leaving 9 bases between. CDR3 amino acids: CSAREGGEQFF. CDR3 coding DNA: TGCAGTGCTAGGGAGGGTGGTGAGCAGTTCTTC.